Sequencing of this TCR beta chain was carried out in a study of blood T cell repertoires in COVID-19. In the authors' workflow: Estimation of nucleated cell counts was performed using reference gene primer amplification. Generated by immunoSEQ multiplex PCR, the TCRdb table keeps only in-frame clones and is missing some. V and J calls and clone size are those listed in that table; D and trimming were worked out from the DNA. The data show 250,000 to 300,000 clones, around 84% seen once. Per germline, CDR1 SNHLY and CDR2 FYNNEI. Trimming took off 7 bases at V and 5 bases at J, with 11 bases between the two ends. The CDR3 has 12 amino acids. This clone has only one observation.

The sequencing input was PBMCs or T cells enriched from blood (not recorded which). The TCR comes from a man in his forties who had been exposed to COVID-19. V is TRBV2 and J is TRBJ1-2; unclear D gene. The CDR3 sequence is CASTKGDYGYTF. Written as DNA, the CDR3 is TGTGCCAGCACCAAGGGAGATTATGGCTACACCTTC.